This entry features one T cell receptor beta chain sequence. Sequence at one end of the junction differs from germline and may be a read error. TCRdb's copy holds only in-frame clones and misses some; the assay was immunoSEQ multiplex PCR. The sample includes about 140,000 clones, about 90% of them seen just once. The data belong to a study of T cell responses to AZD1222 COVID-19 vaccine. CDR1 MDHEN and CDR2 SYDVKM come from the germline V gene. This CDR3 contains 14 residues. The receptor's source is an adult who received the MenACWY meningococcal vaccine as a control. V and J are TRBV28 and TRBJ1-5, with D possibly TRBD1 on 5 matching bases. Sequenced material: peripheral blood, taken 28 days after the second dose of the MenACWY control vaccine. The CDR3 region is CASTLRGKVQPQHF. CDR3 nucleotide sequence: TGTGCCAGCACTTTACGGGGGAAAGTTCAGCCCCAGCATTTT.